The rows below give T cell receptor beta chains drawn from one sample of a study of T-cell memory formation after mild COVID-19. TCRdb recomputed calls from the 5' RACE reads with MiXCR, one row per CDR3 protein. The sample holds 450,000 or so distinct CDR3 sequences, approximately 23% seen once. The specimen was PBMCs or a T cell subset sorted from them (not recorded which). Every receptor here comes from an adult woman who had mild COVID-19 (a few samples of this study predate the infection). Cell type and time point are not known. Both conserved end residues are part of each CDR3. The D gene is left open where the match is weak. Size tells how often a clone was seen (once, few, many) or the class of an expanded clone, and some rows leave it out.

D	size	J	V	CDR3	DNA
-	few	TRBJ1-3	TRBV7-2	CASSPTRGGSGNTIYF	TGTGCCAGCAGCCCGACCCGAGGCGGCTCTGGAAACACCATATATTTT
-	few	TRBJ1-2	TRBV2	CASSERQKSYGYTF	TGTGCCAGCAGTGAACGGCAGAAAAGCTATGGCTACACCTTC
TRBD1	-	TRBJ2-1	TRBV29-1	CSVYRQGNEQFF	TGCAGCGTTTACCGACAGGGAAATGAGCAGTTCTTC
-	few	TRBJ2-3	TRBV14	CASSQDGESIFTDTQYF	TGTGCCAGCAGCCAAGACGGGGAATCGATCTTCACAGATACGCAGTATTTT
-	-	TRBJ2-6	TRBV24-1	CATVFRIRQANSGANVLTF	TGTGCCACCGTTTTTCGAATTCGACAGGCGAACTCTGGGGCCAACGTCCTGACTTTC
-	-	TRBJ2-1	TRBV6-5	CASSYRATWVAENNEQFF	TGTGCCAGCAGTTATCGTGCCACGTGGGTAGCGGAGAACAATGAGCAGTTCTTC
-	-	TRBJ2-1	TRBV7-2	CASSRPDFWSYNEQFF	TGTGCCAGCAGCCGCCCCGATTTTTGGAGCTACAATGAGCAGTTCTTC
TRBD1	-	TRBJ2-6	TRBV7-3	CASSYLGQGAPGANVLTF	TGTGCCAGCAGCTACCTCGGACAGGGGGCGCCTGGGGCCAACGTCCTGACTTTC
-	-	TRBJ2-7	TRBV14	CASSQDPGSSSYEQYF	TGTGCCAGCAGCCAAGACCCGGGCTCCAGCTCCTACGAGCAGTACTTC
-	-	TRBJ2-2	TRBV7-8	CASSPQGGGLNTGELFF	TGTGCCAGCAGCCCCCAGGGCGGGGGCCTGAACACCGGGGAGCTGTTTTTT
TRBD2	-	TRBJ2-7	TRBV6-2/TRBV6-3	CASSTLPGLAGAREQYF	TGTGCCAGCAGTACTCTACCGGGACTAGCGGGAGCGAGGGAGCAGTACTTC
-	few	TRBJ2-1	TRBV10-3	CAISAGTGTPRGNEQFF	TGTGCCATCAGTGCCGGAACCGGGACACCGAGGGGAAATGAGCAGTTCTTC
TRBD1	-	TRBJ1-6	TRBV2	CASSPTGENSPLHF	TGTGCCAGCTCGCCAACAGGGGAAAATTCACCCCTCCACTTT
-	-	TRBJ2-7	TRBV6-5	CASSKPGQRFYEQYF	TGTGCCAGCAGTAAACCGGGACAAAGATTCTACGAGCAGTACTTC
-	-	TRBJ1-5	TRBV11-2	CASSALDGMGNQPQHF	TGTGCCAGCAGCGCGTTAGACGGGATGGGCAATCAGCCCCAGCATTTT
-	few	TRBJ2-3	TRBV7-2	CASSLAAQDTQYF	TGTGCCAGCAGCTTAGCAGCGCAAGATACGCAGTATTTT
TRBD1	-	TRBJ2-5	TRBV6-1	CASGEGATKETQYF	TGTGCCAGCGGCGAGGGGGCCACCAAAGAGACCCAGTACTTC
-	-	TRBJ2-2	TRBV19	CAGRTFTGELFF	TGTGCAGGCAGGACCTTCACCGGGGAGCTGTTTTTT
TRBD2	-	TRBJ2-2	TRBV4-1	CASSQVPLRGGSGELFF	TGCGCCAGCAGCCAAGTCCCGTTGCGGGGGGGATCAGGGGAGCTGTTTTTT
-	few	TRBJ1-6	TRBV19	CASSTGQTASLHF	TGTGCCAGTAGTACGGGACAAACGGCGTCCCTCCACTTT
-	-	TRBJ1-5	TRBV3-1	CASSQEGQNQPQHF	TGTGCCAGCAGCCAAGAGGGGCAGAATCAGCCCCAGCATTTT
-	few	TRBJ1-4	TRBV28	CASSFGVGEKLFF	TGTGCCAGCAGTTTTGGAGTGGGGGAAAAACTGTTTTTT
-	-	TRBJ2-7	TRBV15	CATSAVIGTYEQYF	TGTGCCACCAGTGCGGTAATTGGGACCTACGAGCAGTACTTC
-	-	TRBJ2-1	TRBV20-1	CSANRYRGSNSYNEQFF	TGCAGTGCTAATCGTTATAGGGGCAGTAACTCCTACAATGAGCAGTTCTTC
TRBD1	few	TRBJ2-2	TRBV5-1	CASSRAGTGPNTGELFF	TGCGCCAGCAGCCGGGCCGGGACAGGGCCTAACACCGGGGAGCTGTTTTTT
TRBD2	-	TRBJ2-1	TRBV11-3	CASSLRPAGGSEQFF	TGTGCCAGCAGCTTAAGGCCCGCGGGAGGCTCTGAGCAGTTCTTC
TRBD1	few	TRBJ2-6	TRBV4-3	CASSQGLGQGPLNSGANVLTF	TGCGCCAGCAGCCAAGGCCTCGGACAGGGTCCCTTAAACTCTGGGGCCAACGTCCTGACTTTC
TRBD2	few	TRBJ2-3	TRBV7-9	CASSLPAGGSTDTQYF	TGTGCCAGCAGCTTACCAGCGGGGGGTAGCACAGATACGCAGTATTTT
-	few	TRBJ2-5	TRBV18	CASSPPLPETQYF	TGTGCCAGCTCACCCCCCTTACCAGAGACCCAGTACTTC
-	-	TRBJ1-4	TRBV12-3/TRBV12-4	CASRQGMANEKLFF	TGTGCCAGCAGGCAGGGGATGGCTAATGAAAAACTGTTTTTT
TRBD1	-	TRBJ2-7	TRBV5-6	CASSQWDRDSYEQYF	TGTGCCAGCAGCCAATGGGACAGAGACTCCTACGAGCAGTACTTC
TRBD2	-	TRBJ2-5	TRBV2	CASLLAGTAGETQYF	TGTGCCAGCCTCTTAGCGGGAACGGCGGGGGAGACCCAGTACTTC
TRBD1	-	TRBJ2-1	TRBV2	CASSEGDRFLQFF	TGTGCCAGCAGTGAAGGGGACAGGTTCCTCCAGTTCTTC
-	once	TRBJ1-2	TRBV29-1	CSVEVAAEGYTF	TGCAGCGTTGAAGTGGCGGCGGAAGGCTACACCTTC
TRBD1	-	TRBJ2-2	TRBV9	CASSVESLRGMANTGELFF	TGTGCCAGCAGCGTAGAGAGTCTCAGGGGGATGGCGAACACCGGGGAGCTGTTTTTT
TRBD2	few	TRBJ2-7	TRBV3-1	CASSHWTSGSYEQYF	TGTGCCAGCAGCCATTGGACTAGCGGGAGCTACGAGCAGTACTTC
-	few	TRBJ2-1	TRBV4-3	CASSPHSYNEQFF	TGCGCCAGCAGCCCACACTCCTACAATGAGCAGTTCTTC
-	-	TRBJ2-3	TRBV29-1	CSVRGAERADTQYF	TGCAGCGTTCGGGGGGCCGAGCGAGCAGATACGCAGTATTTT
-	-	TRBJ1-6	TRBV20-1	CSARADSNNSPLHF	TGCAGTGCTAGAGCAGACAGTAATAATTCACCCCTCCACTTT
TRBD1	few	TRBJ2-7	TRBV24-1	CATGDRGYEQYF	TGTGCCACAGGGGACAGGGGCTACGAGCAGTACTTC
TRBD1	-	TRBJ2-3	TRBV5-1	CASSLAGTGEWDTQYF	TGCGCCAGCAGCTTGGCCGGGACAGGGGAATGGGATACGCAGTATTTT